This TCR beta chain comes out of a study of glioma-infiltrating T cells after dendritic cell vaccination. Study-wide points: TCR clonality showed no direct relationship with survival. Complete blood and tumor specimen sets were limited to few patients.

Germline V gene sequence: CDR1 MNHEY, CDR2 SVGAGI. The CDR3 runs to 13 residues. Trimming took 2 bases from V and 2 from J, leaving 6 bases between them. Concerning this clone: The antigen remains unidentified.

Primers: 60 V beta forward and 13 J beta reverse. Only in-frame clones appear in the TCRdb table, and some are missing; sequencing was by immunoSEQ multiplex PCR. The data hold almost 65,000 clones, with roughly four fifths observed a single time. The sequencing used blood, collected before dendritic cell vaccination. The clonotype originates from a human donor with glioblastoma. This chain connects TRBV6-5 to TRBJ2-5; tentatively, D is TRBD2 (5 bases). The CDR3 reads CASSYRRQETQYF. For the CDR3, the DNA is TGTGCCAGCAGTTACAGGAGGCAAGAGACCCAGTACTTC.